This T cell receptor beta chain was observed in a study of T-cell memory formation after mild COVID-19. Germline CDR1 is LNHDA and CDR2 is SQIVND (reference sequence). Trimming took 7 bases from V and 3 from J; bases not matched to a gene: 9. This CDR3 contains 15 residues. TCRdb used MiXCR to reprocess the 5' RACE reads, holding one entry per CDR3 protein. The table has around 400,000 distinct CDR3 sequences, 20% to 25% seen once. Sequences were obtained from PBMCs or a T cell subset sorted from them (not recorded which). The sequence was collected from an adult woman who had mild COVID-19 (a few samples of this study predate the infection). Cell type and time point are not known. The genes are TRBV19 and TRBJ2-3; 8 nucleotides agree with TRBD2. CDR3 sequence: CASTSLLAGTDTQYF. The CDR3 nucleotides read TGTGCCAGTACCTCTCTGCTAGCGGGTACAGATACGCAGTATTTT.